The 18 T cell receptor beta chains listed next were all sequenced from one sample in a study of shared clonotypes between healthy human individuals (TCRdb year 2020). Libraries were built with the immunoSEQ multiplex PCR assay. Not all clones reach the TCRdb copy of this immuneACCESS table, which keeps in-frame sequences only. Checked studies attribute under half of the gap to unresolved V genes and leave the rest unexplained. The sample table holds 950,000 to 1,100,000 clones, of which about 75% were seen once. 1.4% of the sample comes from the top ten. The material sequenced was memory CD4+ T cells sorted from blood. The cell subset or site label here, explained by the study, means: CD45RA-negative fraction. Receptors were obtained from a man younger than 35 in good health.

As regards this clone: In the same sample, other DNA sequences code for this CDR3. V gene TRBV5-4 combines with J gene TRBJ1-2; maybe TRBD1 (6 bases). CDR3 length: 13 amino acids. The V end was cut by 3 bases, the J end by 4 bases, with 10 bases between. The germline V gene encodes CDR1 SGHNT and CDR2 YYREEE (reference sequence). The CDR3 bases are TGTGCCAGCAGCTCGGACAGAGTCTATGGCTACACCTTC. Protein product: CASSSDRVYGYTF.

The DNA for the CDR3 is TGTGCCAGCACGACAACAGGGGGAACCTACGAGCAGTACTTC. It codes for CASTTTGGTYEQYF. This chain links TRBV11-2 with TRBJ2-7, with 8 bases identical to TRBD1. With V trimmed by 7 bases and J by 2 bases, 7 bases remained unmatched. This CDR3 has 14 residues. Germline CDR1 and CDR2: SGHAT and FQNNGV.

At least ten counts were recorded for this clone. The CDR3 coding sequence is TGCGCCAGCAGCCAGGACGACAGGGGGCGCTATGGCTACACCTTC. Amino acids: CASSQDDRGRYGYTF. This chain connects TRBV4-3 to TRBJ1-2; 10 bases agree with TRBD1. The CDR3 contains 15 residues. Per germline, CDR1 LGHNA and CDR2 YSLEER. V trimming: 3 bases; J trimming: 4 bases; junction bases outside the gene matches: 5.

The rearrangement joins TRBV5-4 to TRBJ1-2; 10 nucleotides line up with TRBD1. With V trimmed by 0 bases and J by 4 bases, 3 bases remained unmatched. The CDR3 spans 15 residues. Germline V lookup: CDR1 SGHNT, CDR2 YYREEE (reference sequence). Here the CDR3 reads CASSLGDRGTYGYTF. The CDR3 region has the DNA TGTGCCAGCAGCTTGGGGGACAGGGGAACCTATGGCTACACCTTC.

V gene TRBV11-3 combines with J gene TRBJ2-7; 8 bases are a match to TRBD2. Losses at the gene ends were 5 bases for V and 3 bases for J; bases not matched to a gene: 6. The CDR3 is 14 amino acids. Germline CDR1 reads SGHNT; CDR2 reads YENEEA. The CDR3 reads CASSPGSGSYEQYF. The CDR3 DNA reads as TGTGCCAGCAGCCCGGGGAGCGGGAGCTACGAGCAGTACTTC.

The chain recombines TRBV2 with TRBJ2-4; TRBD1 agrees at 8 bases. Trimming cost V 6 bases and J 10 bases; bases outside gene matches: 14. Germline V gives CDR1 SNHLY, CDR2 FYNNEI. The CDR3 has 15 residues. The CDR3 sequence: CASSERAGTGVIQYF. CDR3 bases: TGTGCCAGCAGCGAAAGAGCCGGGACAGGCGTGATTCAGTACTTC. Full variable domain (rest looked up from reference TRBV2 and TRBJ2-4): EPEVTQTPSHQVTQMGQEVILRCVPISNHLYFYWYRQILGQKVEFLVSFYNNEISEKSEIFDDQFSVERPDGSNFTLKIRSTKLEDSAMYFCASSERAGTGVIQYFGAGTRLSVL.

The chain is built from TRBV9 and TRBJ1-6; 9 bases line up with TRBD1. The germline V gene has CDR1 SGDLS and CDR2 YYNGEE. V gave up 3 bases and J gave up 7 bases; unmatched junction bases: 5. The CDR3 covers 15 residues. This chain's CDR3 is CASSARDRENSPLHF. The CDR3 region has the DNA TGTGCCAGCAGCGCGCGGGACAGGGAAAATTCACCCCTCCACTTT.

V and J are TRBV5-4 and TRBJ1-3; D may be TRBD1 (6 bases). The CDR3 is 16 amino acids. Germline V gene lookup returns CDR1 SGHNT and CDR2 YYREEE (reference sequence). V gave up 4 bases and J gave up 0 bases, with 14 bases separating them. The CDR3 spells CASSPDRTSSGNTIYF. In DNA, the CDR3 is TGTGCCAGCAGCCCGGACAGAACCAGCTCTGGAAACACCATATATTTT. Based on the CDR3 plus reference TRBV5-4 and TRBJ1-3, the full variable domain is ETGVTQSPTHLIKTRGQQVTLRCSSQSGHNTVSWYQQALGQGPQFIFQYYREEENGRGNFPPRFSGLQFPNYSSELNVNALELDDSALYLCASSPDRTSSGNTIYFGEGSWLTVV.

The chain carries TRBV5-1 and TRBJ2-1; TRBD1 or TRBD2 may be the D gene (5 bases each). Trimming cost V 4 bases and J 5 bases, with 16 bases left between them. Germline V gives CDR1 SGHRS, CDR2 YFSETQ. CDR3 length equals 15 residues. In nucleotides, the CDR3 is TGCGCCAGCAGCCAGCAGGGACGAGGAAACAATGAGCAGTTCTTC. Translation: CASSQQGRGNNEQFF.

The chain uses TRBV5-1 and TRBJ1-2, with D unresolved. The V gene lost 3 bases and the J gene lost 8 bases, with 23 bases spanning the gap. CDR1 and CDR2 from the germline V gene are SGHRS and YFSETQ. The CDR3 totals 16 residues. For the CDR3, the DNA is TGCGCCAGCAGCTCCGGATCTTCGGACGTATCGTGGGGCTACACCTTC. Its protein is CASSSGSSDVSWGYTF.

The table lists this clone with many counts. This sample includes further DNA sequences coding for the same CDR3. The DNA of the CDR3 is TGTGCCAGCAGCATACCAACAACCTACGAGCAGTACTTC. Amino acid sequence: CASSIPTTYEQYF. V and J are TRBV28 and TRBJ2-7; D not resolved. Germline lookup yields CDR1 MDHEN and CDR2 SYDVKM. The V and J ends lost 6 bases and 2 bases respectively, with 11 bases between them. The CDR3 loop spans 13 amino acids.

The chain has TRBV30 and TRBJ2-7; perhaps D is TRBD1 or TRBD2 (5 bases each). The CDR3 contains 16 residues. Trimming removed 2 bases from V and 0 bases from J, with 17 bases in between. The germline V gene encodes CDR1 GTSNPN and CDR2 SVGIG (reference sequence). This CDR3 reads CAWSTLGARPSYEQYF. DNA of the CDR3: TGTGCCTGGAGTACCCTCGGGGCCCGACCCTCCTACGAGCAGTACTTC.

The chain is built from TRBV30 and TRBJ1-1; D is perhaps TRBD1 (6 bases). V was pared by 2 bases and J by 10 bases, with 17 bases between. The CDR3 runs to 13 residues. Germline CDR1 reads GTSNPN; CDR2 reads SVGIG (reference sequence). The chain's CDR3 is CAWSTPQGLGAFF. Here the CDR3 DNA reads TGTGCCTGGAGTACTCCCCAGGGGCTCGGAGCTTTCTTT.

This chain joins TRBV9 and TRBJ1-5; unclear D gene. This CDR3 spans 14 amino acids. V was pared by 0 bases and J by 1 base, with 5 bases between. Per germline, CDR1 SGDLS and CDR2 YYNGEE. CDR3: CASSVEGSNQPQHF. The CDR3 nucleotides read TGTGCCAGCAGCGTAGAAGGGAGCAATCAGCCCCAGCATTTT.

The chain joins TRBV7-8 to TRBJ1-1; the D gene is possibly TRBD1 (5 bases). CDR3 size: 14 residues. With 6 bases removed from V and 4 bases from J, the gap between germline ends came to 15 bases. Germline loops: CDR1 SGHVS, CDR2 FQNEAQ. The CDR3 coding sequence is TGTGCCAGCAGTTATGACAGAGACACCACTGAAGCTTTCTTT. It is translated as CASSYDRDTTEAFF.

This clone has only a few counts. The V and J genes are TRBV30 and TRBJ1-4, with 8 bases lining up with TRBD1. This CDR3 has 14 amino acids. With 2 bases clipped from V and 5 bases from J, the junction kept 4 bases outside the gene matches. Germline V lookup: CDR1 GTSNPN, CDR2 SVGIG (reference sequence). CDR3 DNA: TGTGCCTGGAGTCCAGGGGGCTTGAATGAAAAACTGTTTTTT. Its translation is CAWSPGGLNEKLFF.

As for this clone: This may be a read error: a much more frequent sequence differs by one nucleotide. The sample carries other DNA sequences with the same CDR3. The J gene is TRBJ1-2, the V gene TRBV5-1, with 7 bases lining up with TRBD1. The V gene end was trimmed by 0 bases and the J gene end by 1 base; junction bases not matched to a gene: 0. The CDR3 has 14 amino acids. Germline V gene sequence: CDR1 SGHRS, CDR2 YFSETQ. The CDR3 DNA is TGCGCCAGCAGCTTGGGACAGGGTAACTATGGCTACACCTTC. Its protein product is CASSLGQGNYGYTF.

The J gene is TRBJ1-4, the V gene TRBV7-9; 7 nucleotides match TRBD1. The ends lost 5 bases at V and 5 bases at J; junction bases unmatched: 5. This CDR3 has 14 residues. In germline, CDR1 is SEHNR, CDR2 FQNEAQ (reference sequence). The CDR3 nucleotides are TGTGCCAGCAGCCCGGGACAGAGGAATGAAAAACTGTTTTTT. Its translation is CASSPGQRNEKLFF.